The sample holds a few counts of the clone carrying this T cell receptor (beta chain). The sample belongs to a study of patients and donors after allogeneic stem cell transplantation. Germline V gene sequence: CDR1 MGHRA, CDR2 YSYEKL. This CDR3 contains 15 residues. Trimming removed 1 base from V and 4 bases from J; junction bases left unmatched: 6. TCRdb re-called the RT-PCR reads through MiXCR, storing one row per CDR3 protein. The top ten hold about 9.9% of the sample, which has about 200,000 distinct CDR3 sequences, about 37% seen once. The V gene is TRBV4-1, the J gene TRBJ1-2; TRBD1 matches 7 bases. The sample taken for sequencing was blood, either unsorted or a sorted T cell fraction (not recorded which). The origin of this receptor is a human donor who was either an allogeneic HSCT recipient or a stem cell or donor lymphocyte infusion donor (not recorded which). It is not recorded whose cells these are; they may come from a transplant donor. CDR3 sequence reads: CASSQVSTGVYGYTF. The DNA of the CDR3 is TGCGCCAGCAGCCAAGTTTCAACAGGGGTCTATGGCTACACCTTC.